This entry describes one TCR beta chain. Its antigen is undetermined. The junction departs from germline at one end; a sequencing error may be responsible. In the PCR, 60 Vbeta and 13 Jbeta primers were used. Produced via immunoSEQ multiplex PCR; TCRdb's table is partial and in-frame only. The sample includes some 170,000 clones, 70% of them seen just once. These data belong to a study of cytomegalovirus exposure and HLA in healthy donors. Study-wide points: In a later analysis, most CMV-associated TCR beta chains appeared HLA-restricted. V- and J-gene trimming in TCR beta was tied to a missense DCLRE1C variant by an analysis performed later. Several top significant clusters appeared, in a later analysis, to be linked to common viral pathogens.

The CDR3 is 14 amino acids. Germline V gene sequence: CDR1 MNHEY, CDR2 SMNVEV (reference sequence). Healthy bone marrow donors made up the donors. Input material: PBMCs. The chain combines TRBV27 with TRBJ1-1, with D maybe TRBD1 (5 bases). This TCR was sampled from a man in his late teens or twenties in good health and CMV-seropositive. CDR3 residues: CASSLSGGNAEAFF. DNA of the CDR3: TGTGCCAGCAGTTTATCCGGGGGGAACGCTGAAGCTTTCTTT.